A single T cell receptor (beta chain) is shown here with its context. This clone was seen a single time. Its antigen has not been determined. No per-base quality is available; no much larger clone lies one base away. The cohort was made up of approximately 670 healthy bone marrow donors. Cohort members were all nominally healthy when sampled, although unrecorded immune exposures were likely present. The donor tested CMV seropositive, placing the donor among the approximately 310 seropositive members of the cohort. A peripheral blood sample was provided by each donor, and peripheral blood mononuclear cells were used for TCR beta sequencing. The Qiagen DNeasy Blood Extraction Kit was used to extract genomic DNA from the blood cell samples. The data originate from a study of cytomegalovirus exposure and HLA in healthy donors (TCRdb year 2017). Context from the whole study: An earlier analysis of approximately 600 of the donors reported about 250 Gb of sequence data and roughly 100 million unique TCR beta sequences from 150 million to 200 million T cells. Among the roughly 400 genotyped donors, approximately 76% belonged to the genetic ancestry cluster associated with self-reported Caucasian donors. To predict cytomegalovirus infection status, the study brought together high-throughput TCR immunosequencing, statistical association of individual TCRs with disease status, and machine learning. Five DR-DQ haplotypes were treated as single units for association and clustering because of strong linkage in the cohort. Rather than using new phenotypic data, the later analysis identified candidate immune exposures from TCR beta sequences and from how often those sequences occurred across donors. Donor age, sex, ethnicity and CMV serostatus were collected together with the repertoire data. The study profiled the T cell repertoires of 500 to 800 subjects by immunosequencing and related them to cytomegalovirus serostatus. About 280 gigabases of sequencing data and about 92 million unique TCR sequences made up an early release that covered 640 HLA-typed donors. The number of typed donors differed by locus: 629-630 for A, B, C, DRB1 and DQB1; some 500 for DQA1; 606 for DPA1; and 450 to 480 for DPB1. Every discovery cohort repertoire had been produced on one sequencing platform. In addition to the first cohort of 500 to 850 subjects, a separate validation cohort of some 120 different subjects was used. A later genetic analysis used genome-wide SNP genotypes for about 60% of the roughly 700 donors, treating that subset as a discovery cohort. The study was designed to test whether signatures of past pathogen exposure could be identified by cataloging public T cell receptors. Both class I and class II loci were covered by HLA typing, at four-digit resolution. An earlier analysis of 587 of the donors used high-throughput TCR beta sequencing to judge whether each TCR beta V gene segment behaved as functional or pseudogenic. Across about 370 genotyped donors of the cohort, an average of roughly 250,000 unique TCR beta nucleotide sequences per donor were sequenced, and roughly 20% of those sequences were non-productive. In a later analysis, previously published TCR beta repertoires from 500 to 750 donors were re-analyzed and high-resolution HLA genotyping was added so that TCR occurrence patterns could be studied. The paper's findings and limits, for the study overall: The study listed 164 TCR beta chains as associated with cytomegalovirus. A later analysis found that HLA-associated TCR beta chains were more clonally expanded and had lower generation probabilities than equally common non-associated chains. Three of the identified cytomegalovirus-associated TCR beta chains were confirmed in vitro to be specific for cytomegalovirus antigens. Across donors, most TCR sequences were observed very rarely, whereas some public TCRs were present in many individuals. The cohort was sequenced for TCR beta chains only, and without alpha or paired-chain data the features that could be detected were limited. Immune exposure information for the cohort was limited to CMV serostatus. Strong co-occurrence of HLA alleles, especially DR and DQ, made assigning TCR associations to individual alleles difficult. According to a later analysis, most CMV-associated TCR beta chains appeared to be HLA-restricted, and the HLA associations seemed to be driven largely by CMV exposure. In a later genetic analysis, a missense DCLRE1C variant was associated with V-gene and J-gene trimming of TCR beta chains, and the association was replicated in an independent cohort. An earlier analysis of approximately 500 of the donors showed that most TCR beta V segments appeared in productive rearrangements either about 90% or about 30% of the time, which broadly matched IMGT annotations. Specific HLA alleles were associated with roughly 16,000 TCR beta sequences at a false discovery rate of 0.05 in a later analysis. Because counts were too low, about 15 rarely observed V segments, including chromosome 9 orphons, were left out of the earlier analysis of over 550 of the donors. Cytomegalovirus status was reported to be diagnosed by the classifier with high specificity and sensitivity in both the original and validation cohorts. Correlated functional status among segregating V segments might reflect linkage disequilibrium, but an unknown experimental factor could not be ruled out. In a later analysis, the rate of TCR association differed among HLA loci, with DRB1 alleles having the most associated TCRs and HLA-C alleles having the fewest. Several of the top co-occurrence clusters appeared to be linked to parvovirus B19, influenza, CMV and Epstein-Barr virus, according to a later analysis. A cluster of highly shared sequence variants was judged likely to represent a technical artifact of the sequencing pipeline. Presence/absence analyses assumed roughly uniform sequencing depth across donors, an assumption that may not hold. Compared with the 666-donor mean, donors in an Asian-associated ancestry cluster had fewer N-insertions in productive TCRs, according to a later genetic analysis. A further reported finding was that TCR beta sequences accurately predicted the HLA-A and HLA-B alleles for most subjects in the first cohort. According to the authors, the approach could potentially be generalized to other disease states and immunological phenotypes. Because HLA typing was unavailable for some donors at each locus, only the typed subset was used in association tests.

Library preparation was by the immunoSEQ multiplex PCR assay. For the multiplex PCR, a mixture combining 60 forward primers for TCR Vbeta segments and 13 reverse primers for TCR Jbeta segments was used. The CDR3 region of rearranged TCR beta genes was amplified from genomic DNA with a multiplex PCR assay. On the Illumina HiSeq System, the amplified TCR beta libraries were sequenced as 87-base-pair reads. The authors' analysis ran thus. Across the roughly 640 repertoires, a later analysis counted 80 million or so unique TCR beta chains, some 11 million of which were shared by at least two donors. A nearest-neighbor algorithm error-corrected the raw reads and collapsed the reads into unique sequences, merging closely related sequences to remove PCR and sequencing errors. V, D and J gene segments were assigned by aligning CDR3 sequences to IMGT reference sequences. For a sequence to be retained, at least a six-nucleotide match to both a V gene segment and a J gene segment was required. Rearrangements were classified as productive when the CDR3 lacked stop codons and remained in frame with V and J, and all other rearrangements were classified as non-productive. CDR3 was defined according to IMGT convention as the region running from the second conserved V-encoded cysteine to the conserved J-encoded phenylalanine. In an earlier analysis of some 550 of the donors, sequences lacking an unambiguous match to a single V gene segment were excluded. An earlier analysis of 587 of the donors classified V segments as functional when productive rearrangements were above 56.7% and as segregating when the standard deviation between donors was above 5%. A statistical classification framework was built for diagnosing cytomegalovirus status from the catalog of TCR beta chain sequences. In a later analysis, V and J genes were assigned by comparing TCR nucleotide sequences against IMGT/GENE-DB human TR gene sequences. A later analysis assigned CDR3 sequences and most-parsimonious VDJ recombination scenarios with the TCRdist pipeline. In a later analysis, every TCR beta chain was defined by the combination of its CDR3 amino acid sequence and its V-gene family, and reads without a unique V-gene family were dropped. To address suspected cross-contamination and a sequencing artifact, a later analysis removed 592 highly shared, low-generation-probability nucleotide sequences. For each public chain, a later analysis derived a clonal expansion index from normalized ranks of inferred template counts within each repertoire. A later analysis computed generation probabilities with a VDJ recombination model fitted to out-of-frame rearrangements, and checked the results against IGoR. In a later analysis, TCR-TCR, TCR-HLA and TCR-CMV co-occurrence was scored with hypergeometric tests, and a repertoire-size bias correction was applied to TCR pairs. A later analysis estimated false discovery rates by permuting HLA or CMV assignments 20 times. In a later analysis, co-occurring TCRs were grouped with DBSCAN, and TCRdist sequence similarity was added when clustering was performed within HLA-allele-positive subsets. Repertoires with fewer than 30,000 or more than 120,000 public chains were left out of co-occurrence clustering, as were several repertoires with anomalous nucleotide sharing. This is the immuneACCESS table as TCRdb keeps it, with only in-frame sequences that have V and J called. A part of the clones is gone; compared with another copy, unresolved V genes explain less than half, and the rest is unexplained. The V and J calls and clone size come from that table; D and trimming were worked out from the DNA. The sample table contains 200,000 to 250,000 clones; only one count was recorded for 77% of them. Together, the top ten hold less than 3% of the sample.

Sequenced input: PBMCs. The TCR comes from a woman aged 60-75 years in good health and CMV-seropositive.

The DNA is as follows: TGCGCCAGCAGCTCGACTAGCGGGGCCTACGAGCAGTACTTC. This sequence encodes CASSSTSGAYEQYF. The V gene is TRBV5-1 and the J gene is TRBJ2-7; TRBD2 fits 11 bases in the junction. The junction shows trimming of 3 bases on V and 2 bases on J, and the gene matches do not reach 1 base of it. CDR1 and CDR2 were assigned from the germline V gene as SGHRS and YFSETQ. Inclusive of the bounding cysteine and phenylalanine, the CDR3 is 14 residues long. The CDR3 DNA has 42 bases and is translated from base 1.